A single sample is the source of the 20 T cell receptor beta chains below, sequenced in a study of blood T cell repertoires in COVID-19. TCRdb's table, derived via immunoSEQ multiplex PCR, lists solely in-frame clones and lacks some. The data contain around 18,000 clones, about 80% of them singletons. The sequenced sample consisted of peripheral blood. The origin of the receptors is a man older than 75 with acute or convalescent COVID-19.

This chain links TRBV5-1 with TRBJ1-2, with 10 bases aligning to TRBD1. After removal of 3 bases from V and 1 base from J, the junction contained 6 bases not matched to a gene. Per the germline V gene, CDR1 is SGHRS and CDR2 is YFSETQ. The CDR3 consists of 16 residues. CDR3 sequence reads: CASSWDRDRGNYGYTF. CDR3 coding DNA: TGCGCCAGCAGCTGGGACCGGGACAGGGGTAACTATGGCTACACCTTC.

The chain recombines TRBV4-3 with TRBJ2-1, with 7 bases identical to TRBD2. Germline values: CDR1 LGHNA, CDR2 YSLEER. There are 16 residues in the CDR3. Trimming cost V 0 bases and J 6 bases; bases outside gene matches: 8. The CDR3 region is CASSQETPWGGNEQFF. The CDR3 DNA is TGCGCCAGCAGCCAAGAAACCCCTTGGGGGGGCAATGAGCAGTTCTTC.

This rearrangement joins TRBV7-3 to TRBJ2-3; perhaps TRBD2 as D (6 bases). The V and J ends lost 2 bases and 2 bases respectively, with 8 bases between them. Germline V gene data show CDR1 as SGHTA and CDR2 as FQGTGA. This CDR3 has 14 amino acids. The CDR3 loop reads CASSLGGDTDTQYF. The CDR3 DNA sequence: TGTGCCAGCAGCTTAGGCGGGGACACAGATACGCAGTATTTT.

The genes are TRBV7-3 and TRBJ2-3; 9 bases line up with TRBD2. Germline CDR1 and CDR2: SGHTA and FQGTGA. This CDR3 contains 16 residues. The trim removed 6 bases at V and 1 base at J, leaving 8 bases unmatched. CDR3 amino acids: CASSPVAGVRTDTQYF. The CDR3 DNA follows: TGTGCCAGCAGTCCGGTAGCGGGGGTCCGCACAGATACGCAGTATTTT.

The V gene is TRBV7-3, the J gene TRBJ2-2, with a possible D match to TRBD2 (5 bases). The CDR3 has 16 residues. V was clipped by 4 bases and J by 6 bases, with 18 bases between them. Germline assignment: CDR1 SGHTA and CDR2 FQGTGA. CDR3 region: CASSSTWAGAAGELFF. The CDR3 DNA reads TGTGCCAGCAGCTCCACCTGGGCCGGAGCGGCCGGGGAGCTGTTTTTT.

This clone was picked up a small number of times. The V gene is TRBV4-1, the J gene TRBJ2-1; D perhaps matches TRBD1 (6 bases). The ends were cut back, 3 bases at V and 5 bases at J, with 23 bases in the middle. In germline, CDR1 is MGHRA, CDR2 YSYEKL. The length of the CDR3 is 18 residues. CDR3: CASSQTAGTGLLNNEQFF. The CDR3 nucleotides read TGCGCCAGCAGCCAGACTGCCGGTACAGGGTTGTTGAACAATGAGCAGTTCTTC.

The chain couples TRBV18 to TRBJ1-5, with 8 bases identical to TRBD1. The CDR3 length is 14 residues. V shed 4 bases and J 3 bases; nucleotides not matched to a gene: 2. The V gene's germline CDR1 is KGHSH and CDR2 LQKENI. As DNA, the CDR3 is TGTGCCAGCTCACAGGACAGGGTCAATCAGCCCCAGCATTTT. As protein: CASSQDRVNQPQHF. Based on the CDR3 plus reference TRBV18 and TRBJ1-5, the full variable domain is NAGVMQNPRHLVRRRGQEARLRCSPMKGHSHVYWYRQLPEEGLKFMVYLQKENIIDESGMPKERFSAEFPKEGPSILRIQQVVRGDSAAYFCASSQDRVNQPQHFGDGTRLSIL.

The chain employs TRBV24-1 and TRBJ2-1, with 10 bases identical to TRBD1. V lost 3 bases, J lost 3 bases, and 7 bases stayed unmatched. The CDR3 has 17 residues. Germline-derived CDR1 and CDR2 are KGHDR and SFDVKD. CDR3 sequence: CATSDARQGAIYNEQFF. In DNA, the CDR3 is TGTGCCACCAGTGATGCGAGACAGGGGGCAATCTACAATGAGCAGTTCTTC.

The chain carries TRBV2 and TRBJ2-5, with 7 bases identical to TRBD2. With 4 bases clipped from V and 7 bases from J, the junction kept 9 bases outside the gene matches. CDR1 is SNHLY, CDR2 FYNNEI, per germline. The CDR3 extends over 14 amino acids. DNA of the CDR3: TGTGCCAGCAGTGCTCCGGGGGGACGTGGGACCCAGTACTTC. Translation gives CASSAPGGRGTQYF.

The rearrangement joins TRBV6-5 to TRBJ2-3; no clear D. There are 15 residues in the CDR3. Trimming removed 0 bases from V and 7 bases from J, with 14 bases in between. Germline V lookup: CDR1 MNHEY, CDR2 SVGAGI. The CDR3 DNA reads TGTGCCAGCAGTTACTCCGGCATGAAACAGAATACGCAGTATTTT. This codes for CASSYSGMKQNTQYF.

This clone was observed once. The J gene is TRBJ2-1, the V gene TRBV19, with 11 bases matching TRBD1. The ends lost 9 bases at V and 4 bases at J; junction bases unmatched: 5. The CDR3 length is 14 residues. Germline V gives CDR1 LNHDA, CDR2 SQIVND (reference sequence). The DNA for the CDR3 is TGTGCCAGGGGGGACAGGGGGGGGTACAATGAGCAGTTCTTC. Protein product: CARGDRGGYNEQFF.

The chain couples TRBV6-5 to TRBJ1-1; no reliable D call. V was trimmed by 2 bases and J by 3 bases, leaving 7 bases between them. CDR3 size: 13 residues. Germline CDR1 and CDR2: MNHEY and SVGAGI. The CDR3: CASSYERDTEAFF. The CDR3 nucleotides are TGTGCCAGCAGTTACGAGAGGGACACTGAAGCTTTCTTT.

This clone rates as large. The chain links TRBV10-3 to TRBJ2-7; D is uncertain. CDR3 length: 13 residues. Per the germline V gene, CDR1 is ENHRY and CDR2 is SYGVKD. V lost 4 bases, J lost 2 bases, and 9 bases lay in between. In DNA, the CDR3 is TGTGCCATCAGTGGAGACACGACCTACGAGCAGTACTTC. It is translated as CAISGDTTYEQYF.

V gene TRBV5-1 combines with J gene TRBJ2-7; weak D call: TRBD1 (5 bases). Germline-derived CDR1 and CDR2 are SGHRS and YFSETQ. The CDR3 consists of 15 residues. Deletions cut 4 bases from V and 4 bases from J, with 18 bases between. CDR3 sequence: CASSIHGRARYEQYF. CDR3 nucleotides: TGCGCCAGCAGCATTCATGGCAGGGCAAGATACGAGCAGTACTTC.

The rearrangement joins TRBV2 to TRBJ2-2, with 7 bases aligning to TRBD2. The CDR3 has 15 amino acids. Per germline, CDR1 SNHLY and CDR2 FYNNEI. After removal of 7 bases from V and 0 bases from J, the junction contained 5 bases not matched to a gene. CDR3 nucleotide sequence: TGTGCCAGCAAGGAGACTAGCACGAACACCGGGGAGCTGTTTTTT. This codes for CASKETSTNTGELFF.

The chain couples TRBV4-1 to TRBJ1-5; perhaps TRBD1 as D (6 bases). This CDR3 has 15 residues. V lost 4 bases and J lost 5, with 15 bases in between. Germline loops: CDR1 MGHRA, CDR2 YSYEKL. The CDR3 sequence: CASSRGHGLDQPQHF. As DNA, the CDR3 is TGCGCCAGCAGCCGGGGACACGGCTTGGATCAGCCCCAGCATTTT.

V is TRBV5-1 and J is TRBJ2-7; no reliable D call. Germline assignment: CDR1 SGHRS and CDR2 YFSETQ. Trimming removed 1 base from V and 0 bases from J, with 11 bases in between. The CDR3 is 15 amino acids. The CDR3 loop is CASSLTWLSSYEQYF. The CDR3, as DNA: TGCGCCAGCAGCTTGACGTGGCTCTCCTCCTACGAGCAGTACTTC.

The chain is built from TRBV5-1 and TRBJ1-6, with D maybe TRBD1 (6 bases). This CDR3 is 15 amino acids long. Looked up from germline, CDR1 is SGHRS and CDR2 is YFSETQ. Trimming stripped 5 bases from V and 9 bases from J, with 18 bases between. CDR3 residues: CASRPLQGRGSPLHF. CDR3 sequence (DNA): TGCGCCAGCAGGCCCCTCCAGGGGAGAGGTTCACCCCTCCACTTT.

The chain links TRBV3-1 (or the pseudogene TRBV3-2) to TRBJ2-5, with 10 nucleotides matching TRBD2. Germline loops: CDR1 LGHDT, CDR2 YNNKEL (reference sequence). The CDR3 length is 19 residues. V lost 1 base, J lost 3 bases, and 14 bases stayed unmatched. The CDR3 is CASSQVLVSLAGEKETQYF. CDR3 coding DNA: TGTGCCAGCAGCCAAGTATTAGTTTCCCTAGCGGGGGAAAAAGAGACCCAGTACTTC.

The chain has TRBV2 and TRBJ2-2; 9 bases are a match to TRBD2. Per the germline V gene, CDR1 is SNHLY and CDR2 is FYNNEI. V dropped 9 bases and J dropped 4; count of bases not matched to a gene: 9. This CDR3 is 15 amino acids long. CDR3 DNA: TGTGCCAGTACGACTGTAGCGGGGGTCACCGGGGAGCTGTTTTTT. Protein product: CASTTVAGVTGELFF.